The clone carrying this T cell receptor (beta chain) was observed once. The source of the sample is a study of OX40 agonist ivuxolimab in advanced cancers. Study-level background: Prior anti-PD-1, anti-PD-L1 or anti-CTLA-4 therapy was allowed; around 43% had some.

Some clones are missing from TCRdb's copy, which holds only in-frame ones; the method was immunoSEQ multiplex PCR. Of some 78,000 clones in the sample, about 86% were seen once. Between the trimmed V and J ends, which lost 0 bases and 2 bases, there was a span of 15 bases. The CDR3 is 17 amino acids. Germline CDR1 and CDR2: KGHSH and LQKENI. Sequences were derived from CD4+ or CD8+ T cells sorted from blood, sampled in a trial of the OX40 agonist ivuxolimab. The clonotype was recovered from an adult with an advanced solid tumor such as melanoma, head and neck, liver or kidney cancer. This chain uses TRBV18 with TRBJ2-3; D ambiguous. CDR3 sequence (DNA): TGTGCCAGCTCACCACCGAGTTCCCGTAGCAACACAGATACGCAGTATTTT. As protein: CASSPPSSRSNTDTQYF.